This TCR beta chain is from a study of a mutant IDH1 vaccine in newly diagnosed glioma. About the research overall: At weeks 1, 3, 5, 7, 11, 15, 19 and 23, patients received a vaccination, eight in all. Averaging roughly 40 years of age, treated patients were about 62% male and roughly 38% female.

Germline V lookup: CDR1 SGHNT, CDR2 YYREEE (reference sequence). The V gene lost 2 bases and the J gene lost 5 bases, with 15 bases spanning the gap. This CDR3 comprises 15 residues. As regards this clone: As yet, its antigen is unknown.

This sample's time point: week 11, during vaccination. Each dose delivered 300 ug of mutant IDH1 20-mer peptide subcutaneously with imiquimod. In every donor, the tumor was a new WHO grade 3 or 4 IDH1-mutant, ATRX-lost astrocytoma. Profiled with immunoSEQ multiplex PCR; TCRdb holds only in-frame clones, not every one. This sample has tens of thousands of clones, with around 90% found just once. The starting material was PBMCs, obtained from a glioma patient whose treatment included an IDH1 peptide vaccine. This TCR was recovered from a young man with glioma. This chain joins TRBV5-4 and TRBJ2-3; possible D gene TRBD2, 5 bases. CDR3 protein: CASSFSTSRGDTQYF. CDR3 DNA: TGTGCCAGCAGCTTTTCCACTAGTCGTGGAGATACGCAGTATTTT.